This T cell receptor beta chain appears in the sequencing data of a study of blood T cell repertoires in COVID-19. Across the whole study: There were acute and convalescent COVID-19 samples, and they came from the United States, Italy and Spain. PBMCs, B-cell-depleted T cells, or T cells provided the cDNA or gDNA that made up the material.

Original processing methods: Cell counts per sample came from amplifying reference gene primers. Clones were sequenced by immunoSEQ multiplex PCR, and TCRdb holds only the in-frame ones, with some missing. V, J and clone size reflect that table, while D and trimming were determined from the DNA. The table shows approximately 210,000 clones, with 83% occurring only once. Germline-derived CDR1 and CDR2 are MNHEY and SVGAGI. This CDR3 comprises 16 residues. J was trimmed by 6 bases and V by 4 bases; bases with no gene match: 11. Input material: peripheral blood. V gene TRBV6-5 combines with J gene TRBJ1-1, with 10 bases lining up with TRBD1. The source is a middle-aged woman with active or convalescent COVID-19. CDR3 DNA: TGTGCCAGCAGTTTACCCGGGACAGGGGTTTTTGCTGAAGCTTTCTTT. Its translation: CASSLPGTGVFAEAFF.